Following are 21 T cell receptor beta chains from one sample sequenced in a study of vaccination effects on CD4 cells after COVID-19. Clones were read by immunoSEQ multiplex PCR, and TCRdb kept only the in-frame ones, dropping some. The table lists 30,000 to 40,000 clones, roughly 82% of them singletons, with about 2.8% in the top ten. No antigens are known for them. On roughly day 10 of culture, CD4+ T cells were separated out. The sequencing used CD4+ T cells from PBMCs cultured without peptide, collected before COVID-19 vaccination. The receptors come from a human donor who received a COVID-19 vaccine.

CDR3 sequence (DNA): TGTGCCAGCAGCTCGAGGGGTGGAGATACGCAGTATTTT. Its translation is CASSSRGGDTQYF. V gene TRBV7-2 combines with J gene TRBJ2-3, with D possibly being TRBD1 or TRBD2 (5 bases each). Between the trimmed V and J ends, which lost 4 bases and 5 bases, there was a span of 10 bases. The CDR3 is made up of 13 amino acids. Germline V gene lookup returns CDR1 SGHTA and CDR2 FQGNSA. Complete variable domain (other parts from reference TRBV7-2 and TRBJ2-3): GAGVSQSPSNKVTEKGKDVELRCDPISGHTALYWYRQSLGQGLEFLIYFQGNSAPDKSGLPSDRFSAERTGGSVSTLTIQRTQQEDSAVYLCASSSRGGDTQYFGPGTRLTVL.

The chain combines TRBV4-3 with TRBJ1-1; 10 bases are a match to TRBD1. The CDR3 is made up of 15 amino acids. Germline CDR1 is LGHNA and CDR2 is YSLEER. The J segment lost 11 bases and the V segment lost 3 bases, leaving 12 bases of the junction unmatched. CDR3 sequence reads: CASSQTGTGDVRAFF. In DNA, the CDR3 is TGCGCCAGCAGCCAGACCGGGACAGGGGACGTGCGGGCTTTCTTT.

The gene calls are TRBV29-1 and TRBJ1-1; D is perhaps TRBD1 (5 bases). CDR1 and CDR2 from the germline V gene are SQVTM and ANQGSEA. The CDR3 is 12 residues long. The V and J ends lost 4 bases and 4 bases respectively, with 10 bases between them. CDR3 coding DNA: TGCAGCGTTGCCCCAGGGAGCACTGAAGCTTTCTTT. It is translated as CSVAPGSTEAFF.

V and J are TRBV18 and TRBJ2-7; D is possibly TRBD1 (6 bases). Trimming removed 1 base from V and 3 bases from J, with 10 bases in between. The CDR3 spans 14 residues. The germline gives CDR1 KGHSH, CDR2 LQKENI. Here the CDR3 DNA reads TGTGCCAGCTCACCACGGGACACGTACTACGAGCAGTACGTC. The encoded protein is CASSPRDTYYEQYV.

V and J are TRBV5-1 and TRBJ2-3; D call uncertain. The CDR3 length is 15 residues. Germline-derived CDR1 and CDR2 are SGHRS and YFSETQ. Trimming shortened V by 2 bases and J by 1 base, and 11 bases separated the two germline ends. As DNA, the CDR3 is TGCGCCAGCAGCTTATCCGGAGACCGCACAGATACGCAGTATTTT. It yields the protein CASSLSGDRTDTQYF.

This clone occurred once. The V gene is TRBV19, the J gene TRBJ2-5; 7 nucleotides agree with TRBD2. The V gene end was trimmed by 3 bases and the J gene end by 1 base; junction bases not matched to a gene: 2. Germline V gene data show CDR1 as LNHDA and CDR2 as SQIVND (reference sequence). The length of the CDR3 is 14 residues. The CDR3 DNA is TGTGCCAGTAGTATCTCTAGCGGCCAAGAGACCCAGTACTTC. Encoded protein: CASSISSGQETQYF.

The V gene is TRBV5-1, the J gene TRBJ2-5; D is possibly TRBD1 (5 bases). Trimming shortened V by 2 bases and J by 5 bases, and 10 bases separated the two germline ends. The germline V gene encodes CDR1 SGHRS and CDR2 YFSETQ. This CDR3 has 13 residues. The CDR3 is CASSFQGVETQYF. As DNA, the CDR3 is TGCGCCAGCAGCTTCCAGGGTGTGGAGACCCAGTACTTC.

The rearrangement links TRBV27 to TRBJ2-3, with TRBD1 matching 8 bases. Germline CDR1 MNHEY, CDR2 SMNVEV (reference sequence). The CDR3 loop spans 14 amino acids. The V segment lost 8 bases and the J segment 0 bases; nucleotides outside the gene matches: 4. As DNA, the CDR3 is TGTGCCAGCCGACAGGGGTACAGCACAGATACGCAGTATTTT. Its translation: CASRQGYSTDTQYF.

The chain uses TRBV7-8 and TRBJ1-1; perhaps TRBD1 as D (5 bases). The germline V gene encodes CDR1 SGHVS and CDR2 FQNEAQ. There are 14 residues in the CDR3. V was pared by 5 bases and J by 3 bases, with 13 bases between. In DNA form, the CDR3 reads TGTGCCAGCAGCCGAGACGGGGGGGACACTGAAGCTTTCTTT. This gives the protein CASSRDGGDTEAFF.

This chain uses TRBV4-1 with TRBJ2-1; D is ambiguous. Trimming removed 1 base from V and 7 bases from J, with 5 bases in between. Germline V gene data show CDR1 as MGHRA and CDR2 as YSYEKL. This CDR3 comprises 12 residues. As DNA, the CDR3 is TGCGCCAGCAGCCAAGCTGGGAATGAGCAGTTCTTC. Protein: CASSQAGNEQFF.

The genes are TRBV2 and TRBJ1-4; 8 nucleotides agree with TRBD1. Germline CDR1 is SNHLY and CDR2 is FYNNEI. Losses at the gene ends were 8 bases for V and 5 bases for J; bases not matched to a gene: 7. The CDR3 totals 14 residues. This CDR3 is CASERDRSNEKLFF. For the CDR3, the DNA is TGTGCCAGCGAACGGGACAGGTCGAATGAAAAACTGTTTTTT.

The rearrangement joins TRBV15 to TRBJ2-4, with D perhaps TRBD1 or TRBD2 (5 bases each). The ends were cut back, 0 bases at V and 7 bases at J, with 10 bases in the middle. The CDR3 extends over 14 amino acids. CDR1 and CDR2 from the germline V gene are LNHNV and YYDKDF (reference sequence). DNA for the CDR3: TGTGCCACCAGCAGAGATAACGAGGGGAACATTCAGTACTTC. Protein: CATSRDNEGNIQYF.

This clone was picked up one time. The genes are TRBV5-4 and TRBJ2-3; no reliable D call. This CDR3 is built from 15 residues. V was shortened by 3 bases and J by 0 bases, with 11 bases between the two germline ends. In germline, CDR1 is SGHNT, CDR2 YYREEE (reference sequence). The chain's CDR3 is CASSSRSTSTDTQYF. The DNA of the CDR3 is TGTGCCAGCAGCTCGAGGTCAACTAGCACAGATACGCAGTATTTT.

V usage is TRBV5-1 and J usage is TRBJ1-4; a weak D match, TRBD1 (6 bases). The V and J ends lost 3 bases and 3 bases respectively, with 24 bases between them. Looked up from germline, CDR1 is SGHRS and CDR2 is YFSETQ. The CDR3 is 19 amino acids. Here the CDR3 reads CASSSGRRQDLRANEKLFF. The CDR3 coding sequence is TGCGCCAGCAGCTCGGGACGACGACAGGACCTCAGGGCTAATGAAAAACTGTTTTTT.

The chain recombines TRBV18 with TRBJ1-1; D gene uncertain. CDR3 length: 13 amino acids. V was cut by 5 bases and J by 0 bases, with 7 bases left in between. CDR1 KGHSH and CDR2 LQKENI come from the germline V gene. CDR3 nucleotides: TGTGCCAGCTCAGTAGACATGAACACTGAAGCTTTCTTT. This codes for CASSVDMNTEAFF.

The chain combines TRBV11-2 with TRBJ2-3, with D hard to call. From germline, CDR1 is SGHAT and CDR2 FQNNGV. CDR3 size: 12 residues. V lost 6 bases and J 2 bases, leaving 6 bases between the germline ends. Here the CDR3 DNA reads TGTGCCAGCAGTAAGACCACAGATACGCAGTATTTT. Translated: CASSKTTDTQYF.

The rearrangement links TRBV9 to TRBJ1-6, with D possibly being TRBD1 (6 bases). The germline CDR1 and CDR2 sequences are SGDLS and YYNGEE. The CDR3 runs 17 residues. With 0 bases removed from V and 0 bases from J, the gap between germline ends came to 10 bases. This CDR3 reads CASSVEGGSSYNSPLHF. DNA of the CDR3: TGTGCCAGCAGCGTAGAGGGGGGGAGCTCCTATAATTCACCCCTCCACTTT.

In this sample, this clone turned up a few times. The V call is TRBV27, the J call TRBJ2-2; tentatively, D is TRBD1 (6 bases). V gave up 3 bases and J gave up 0 bases, with 8 bases separating them. The CDR3 has 15 amino acids. Germline lookup yields CDR1 MNHEY and CDR2 SMNVEV (reference sequence). Here the CDR3 DNA reads TGTGCCAGCAGTTTTGCAGGGGCGAACACCGGGGAGCTGTTTTTT. This encodes CASSFAGANTGELFF.

This chain joins TRBV2 and TRBJ1-5, with no clear D. Germline V gene data show CDR1 as SNHLY and CDR2 as FYNNEI. V lost 2 bases to trimming and J lost 1 base, with 12 bases between them. This CDR3 is built from 16 residues. The CDR3 protein is CASSERHTRSNQPQHF. The CDR3 nucleotides are TGTGCCAGCAGTGAACGGCATACTCGGAGCAATCAGCCCCAGCATTTT.

CDR3 nucleotide sequence: TGTGCCAGCAGCCCGAGCGGGGGGGATACGCAGTATTTT. Residues: CASSPSGGDTQYF. V and J are TRBV7-9 and TRBJ2-3, with TRBD2 matching over 9 bases. Germline CDR1 SEHNR, CDR2 FQNEAQ (reference sequence). Germline trimming cut 5 bases from V and 6 bases from J; bases unmatched to any gene: 3. The CDR3 runs 13 residues.

Only a few counts were recorded for this clone. V is TRBV6-2 or TRBV6-3 and J is TRBJ1-5, with TRBD1 matching over 8 bases. Germline V gives CDR1 MNHEY, CDR2 SVGEGT. This CDR3 region has 15 residues. Trimming cost V 6 bases and J 6 bases; bases outside gene matches: 10. CDR3 DNA sequence: TGTGCCAGCAGCAGGGGGACAGGCACAACTCAGCCCCAGCATTTT. Protein sequence: CASSRGTGTTQPQHF.